These 7 T cell receptor beta chains were all obtained from the same sample, sequenced in a study of breast tumors, draining lymph nodes, adjacent tissues. TCRdb reprocessed the multiplex PCR reads with MiXCR, giving one entry per CDR3 protein. The table shows 100,000 or so distinct CDR3 sequences, with around 20% occurring only once. Samples came from axillary lymph nodes draining the breast cancer. Material: axillary lymph node tissue. All receptors come from a female donor with breast cancer. Some clones in this sample may be carry-over from other donors' samples.

This clonotype was counted only a few times. The chain links TRBV10-3 to TRBJ2-3; 7 nucleotides line up with TRBD1. CDR1 is ENHRY and CDR2 is SYGVKD in the germline V gene. The CDR3 has 13 amino acids. The V gene end was trimmed by 6 bases and the J gene end by 14 bases; junction bases not matched to a gene: 14. CDR3 nucleotide sequence: TGTGCCATCAGACCGGCGACAGGGAAGAGAGGGTATTTT. This gives the protein CAIRPATGKRGYF.

There are many counts of this clonotype. The rearrangement joins TRBV2 to TRBJ1-3; D is unresolved. The V and J ends lost 4 bases and 3 bases respectively, with 13 bases between them. Germline assignment: CDR1 SNHLY and CDR2 FYNNEI. The CDR3 length is 15 residues. DNA of the CDR3: TGTGCCAGCAGTGCCTACGGTCCTATTGGAAACACCATATATTTT. Residues: CASSAYGPIGNTIYF.

This clonotype has at least ten counts. The rearrangement uses TRBV7-9 and TRBJ2-3, with no clear D. Trimming removed 5 bases at V and 5 bases at J, with 11 bases between. The germline gives CDR1 SEHNR, CDR2 FQNEAQ (reference sequence). The CDR3 has 13 residues. CDR3 nucleotide sequence: TGTGCCAGCAGCCAAACTGTAAGAGATACGCAGTATTTT. Translation gives CASSQTVRDTQYF.

The chain couples TRBV30 to TRBJ2-1; 10 nucleotides agree with TRBD2. Germline CDR1 and CDR2: GTSNPN and SVGIG (reference sequence). The CDR3 is made up of 16 amino acids. Here the CDR3 reads CAQTGSGGWRGNEQFF. Written as DNA, the CDR3 is TGTGCTCAAACGGGTAGCGGGGGGTGGCGTGGCAATGAGCAGTTCTTC.

This clonotype has at least ten counts. V gene TRBV6-2 or TRBV6-3 combines with J gene TRBJ2-3; a weak D match, TRBD2 (5 bases). Germline V gene sequence: CDR1 MNHEY, CDR2 SVGEGT. The CDR3 is 12 amino acids. V was pared by 0 bases and J by 13 bases, with 11 bases between. The CDR3 loop is CASSYSKTRKYF. The DNA of the CDR3 is TGTGCCAGCAGTTACTCGAAAACTAGAAAGTATTTT.

A note on this clonotype: This may arise from a read error, as a much more abundant clone is one base away. The chain links TRBV10-1 to TRBJ2-2, with 10 bases identical to TRBD2. Germline values: CDR1 WNHNN, CDR2 SYGVQD (reference sequence). The length of the CDR3 is 14 residues. CDR3 region: CASSDSGGTGVLFF. CDR3 sequence (DNA): TGCGCCAGCAGTGATAGCGGGGGGACCGGGGTGCTGTTTTTT.

At least ten counts were recorded for this clonotype. The chain employs TRBV3-1 and TRBJ2-7; D is undetermined. The CDR3 has 13 amino acids. V dropped 1 base and J dropped 5 bases, with 9 bases sitting between them. CDR1 and CDR2 (germline): LGHDT, YNNKEL (reference sequence). CDR3 region: CASSQAYYHEQYF. For the CDR3, the DNA is TGTGCCAGCAGCCAAGCCTACTACCACGAGCAGTACTTC.